This T cell receptor (beta chain) appears in the sequencing data of a study of shared clonotypes between healthy human individuals. Assay: immunoSEQ multiplex PCR; the TCRdb copy retains only in-frame clones and omits some. The data show just over 2,000,000 clones, about 95% seen once. As defined, naive CD8 cells were CD45RO-negative and positively selected for CCR7, with terminally differentiated effector memory CD45RA+ cells excluded. V shed 4 bases, J shed 4 bases, and the junction held 7 bases outside the gene matches. Germline V gene lookup returns CDR1 SGHRS and CDR2 YFSETQ. The CDR3 extends over 14 amino acids. Notes on the study in general: The study found lower generation probabilities in non-shared clonotypes than in those shared by all four donors. Sampling covered nothing but blood. Tissue TCR repertoires likely differ from those found in blood.

Turning to this clone: What it binds is unknown.

Sequenced: naive CD8+ T cells sorted from blood. The V call is TRBV5-1, the J call TRBJ1-1; 7 positions match TRBD1. This receptor was obtained from a man younger than 35 in good health. CDR3 in amino acids: CASSDGAGGTEAFF. The CDR3 nucleotides are TGCGCCAGCAGCGACGGGGCAGGGGGCACTGAAGCTTTCTTT.